A selection of T cell receptor beta chains follows, all from one sample in a study of CD8 T cells in Susac syndrome. Each CDR3 protein gets one entry after TCRdb re-called the immunoSEQ multiplex PCR reads with MiXCR. This table has approximately 140,000 distinct CDR3 sequences, roughly 95% appearing once. The sequenced material came from CD4+ T cells from PBMCs. The receptors shown here come from a human donor with multiple sclerosis. CDR3s include the opening cysteine and the closing phenylalanine or tryptophan. A D gene is named only where the DNA matches it firmly. Clone size is not always given. Where it is, it says once, few, many or a class for expanded clones.

clone size,CDR3 length,D gene,J gene,V gene,CDR3 DNA,CDR3 protein
NA,14,TRBD2,TRBJ2-7,TRBV7-6,TGTGCCAGCAGCTATAGCGGGGGGGAATACGAGCAGTACTTC,CASSYSGGEYEQYF
NA,12,NA,TRBJ2-3,TRBV30,TGTGCCTGGAGTGCCACTACAGATACGCAGTATTTT,CAWSATTDTQYF
NA,13,NA,TRBJ2-7,TRBV9,TGTGCCAGCAGCGTATCCGGGGCCTACGAGCAGTACTTC,CASSVSGAYEQYF
NA,13,TRBD1,TRBJ1-6,TRBV30,TGTGCCTGGAATAGGGGGCAAAATTCACCCCTCCACTTT,CAWNRGQNSPLHF
NA,11,NA,TRBJ1-4,TRBV20-1,TGCAGTGCTAGAGACATTGAAAAACTGTTTTTT,CSARDIEKLFF
NA,15,TRBD2,TRBJ2-7,TRBV24-1,TGTGCCACCAGTGATTCCCGGGAGGGCTCCTACGAGCAGTACTTC,CATSDSREGSYEQYF
NA,13,TRBD1,TRBJ1-4,TRBV20-1,TGCAGTGCTCTTCGGACAGGGGAAGAAAAACTGTTTTTT,CSALRTGEEKLFF
once,14,NA,TRBJ1-1,TRBV3-1,TGTGCCAGCAGCCAAGATTTGGTGAACACTGAAGCTTTCTTT,CASSQDLVNTEAFF
NA,15,TRBD2,TRBJ2-1,TRBV7-3,TGTGCCAGCAGCTTAAGGTCTAGCGGATACAATGAGCAGTTCTTC,CASSLRSSGYNEQFF
NA,17,TRBD1,TRBJ2-7,TRBV7-9,TGTGCCAGCAGCTCACTAGGAAACAGGGGGTACCCCTACGAGCAGTACTTC,CASSSLGNRGYPYEQYF
NA,16,TRBD1,TRBJ2-5,TRBV24-1,TGTGCCACCAGTGATTTCTCGGACAGGGGTCAAGAGACCCAGTACTTC,CATSDFSDRGQETQYF
NA,14,NA,TRBJ2-7,TRBV2,TGTGCCAGCAGCCCGACACGGGTCCCCTACGAGCAGTACTTC,CASSPTRVPYEQYF
NA,16,TRBD2,TRBJ2-1,TRBV7-2,TGTGCCAGCAGCTTAGCGCCAAGACTAGCGGGCAATGAGCAGTTCTTC,CASSLAPRLAGNEQFF
NA,16,TRBD1,TRBJ2-1,TRBV24-1,TGTGCCACCAGTGAAGATGGACAGGGGAGGGACAATGAGCAGTTCTTC,CATSEDGQGRDNEQFF
NA,15,NA,TRBJ2-7,TRBV3-1,TGTGCCAGCAGCCATTACGGGACACAGTCCTACGAGCAGTACTTC,CASSHYGTQSYEQYF
NA,18,TRBD1,TRBJ1-1,TRBV20-1,TGCAGTGCTAGAGATCTCTTGGGACAGGGCAAGGGGGACACTGAAGCTTTCTTT,CSARDLLGQGKGDTEAFF
few,14,NA,TRBJ1-5,TRBV18,TGTGCCAGCTCACCTCAGGGGAGCAATCAGCCCCAGCATTTT,CASSPQGSNQPQHF
NA,16,NA,TRBJ1-1,TRBV4-3,TGCGCCAGCAGCCAAGATGGCGGGGGGCGCGGCACTGAAGCTTTCTTT,CASSQDGGGRGTEAFF
NA,14,TRBD2,TRBJ2-1,TRBV29-1,TGCAGCGTTTCAGCGGGGAGCTCCTACAATGAGCAGTTCTTC,CSVSAGSSYNEQFF
few,14,TRBD1,TRBJ2-1,TRBV4-1,TGCGCCAGCAGCCAAGATCGGGACAGGGCGGGTCAGTTCTTC,CASSQDRDRAGQFF
NA,19,TRBD1,TRBJ2-6,TRBV7-2,TGTGCCAGCAGCTTAGCGGTGCCGGGACAGGGGACTGGGGCCAACGTCCTGACTTTC,CASSLAVPGQGTGANVLTF
NA,15,TRBD1,TRBJ1-1,TRBV12-3/TRBV12-4,TGTGCCAGCAGTTTAGACAGGGGGGAGCGCCGAGAAGCTTTCTTT,CASSLDRGERREAFF
NA,13,NA,TRBJ2-7,TRBV20-1,TGCAGTGCTAGACCTTGGGGGCCAGGCGAGCAGTACTTC,CSARPWGPGEQYF
NA,14,TRBD1,TRBJ2-7,TRBV29-1,TGCAGCGTGCCTGGGGACAGTTCTTACTACGAGCAGTACTTC,CSVPGDSSYYEQYF